This T cell receptor (beta chain) was sequenced during a study of vaccination and CD4 T cells after COVID-19. For the study at large: Post-vaccine sampling followed dose two by a median 72 days (range 14 to 241). Cells were stimulated with overlapping spike peptides from SARS-CoV-2, HCoV-NL63, HCoV-OC43 and HCoV-229E. Whole-study results and caveats: Rising from roughly 21 to 40, the median of SARS-CoV-2-reactive clonotypes did not change significantly.

Sequence data for DNA of cultured CD4+ T cells were generated by the Oncomine TCR Beta short-read assay. TCRdb recomputed calls from the PCR reads with MiXCR, one row per CDR3 protein. The sample includes 20,000 to 25,000 distinct CDR3 sequences, 50% to 65% of them seen just once. Stated treatment: approximately nine-day PBMC culture with coronavirus spike peptide pools or control peptides (ViraFEST assay). Half the medium was exchanged for fresh IL-2 medium on days 3 and 7. Germline V gives CDR1 MNHNS, CDR2 SASEGT. Unmatched junction bases numbered 7, after V lost 4 bases and J lost 4 bases. The CDR3 loop spans 16 amino acids. In the case of this clonotype: The antigen is undetermined.

The rearrangement uses TRBV6-1 and TRBJ1-5, with 10 bases lining up with TRBD1. Sequenced: CD4+ T cells from blood, cultured in vitro. This receptor was obtained from a human donor who had recovered from COVID-19. The CDR3: CASSATGDRGNQPQHF. The CDR3, as DNA: TGTGCCAGCAGTGCTACCGGGGACAGGGGTAATCAGCCCCAGCATTTT.